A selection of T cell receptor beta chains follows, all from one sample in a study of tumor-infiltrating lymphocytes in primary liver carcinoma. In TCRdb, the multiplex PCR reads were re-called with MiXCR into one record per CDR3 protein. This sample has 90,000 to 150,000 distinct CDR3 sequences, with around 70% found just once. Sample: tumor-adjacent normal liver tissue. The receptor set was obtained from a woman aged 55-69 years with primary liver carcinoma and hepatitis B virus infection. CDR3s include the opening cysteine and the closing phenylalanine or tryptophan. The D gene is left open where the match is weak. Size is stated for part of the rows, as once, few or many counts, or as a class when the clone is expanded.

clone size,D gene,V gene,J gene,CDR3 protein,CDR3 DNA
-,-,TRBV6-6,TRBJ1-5,CASSPGTSFNQPQHF,TGTGCCAGCAGCCCCGGGACAAGCTTCAATCAGCCCCAGCACTTT
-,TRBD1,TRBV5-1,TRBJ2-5,CASSLRQGGMETQYF,TGCGCCAGCAGCCTGAGACAGGGGGGTATGGAGACCCAGTACTTC
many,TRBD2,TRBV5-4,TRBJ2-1,CASSKGLAEGAYNEQFF,TGTGCCAGCAGCAAAGGACTAGCGGAAGGAGCCTACAATGAGCAGTTCTTC
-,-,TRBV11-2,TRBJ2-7,CAISSHGSYEQYF,TGTGCCATCAGTTCCCATGGTTCGTACGAGCAGTACTTC
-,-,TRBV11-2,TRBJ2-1,CASSLSEGLNKQFF,TGTGCCAGCAGTTTAAGCGAGGGGCTCAATAAGCAGTTCTTC
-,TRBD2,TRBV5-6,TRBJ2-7,CVSSVTSGLYPYEQYF,TGTGTCAGCAGCGTGACTAGCGGGTTGTACCCCTACGAGCAGTACTTC
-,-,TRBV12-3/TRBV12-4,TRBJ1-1,CASSLWGMNAEAFF,TGTGCCAGCAGTTTATGGGGGATGAACGCCGAAGCTTTCTTT
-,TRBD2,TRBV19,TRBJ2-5,CASSYGTSGSLEAQYF,TGTGCCAGTAGCTACGGGACTAGCGGGAGCTTGGAGGCCCAGTACTTC
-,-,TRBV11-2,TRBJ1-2,CTSSLDRVDAYGYIF,TGTACCAGCAGTTTAGATCGGGTAGACGCCTATGGCTACATCTTC
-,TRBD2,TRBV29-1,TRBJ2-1,CSAVTSSGSCYEQFF,TGCAGCGCGGTAACTTCTAGCGGCTCCTGCTATGAGCAGTTCTTC
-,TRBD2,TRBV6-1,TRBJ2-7,CASSDPGGPVYEQYF,TGTGCCAGCAGTGACCCGGGAGGCCCTGTCTACGAGCAGTACTTC
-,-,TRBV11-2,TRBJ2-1,CASTFTPLRSSYNEQFF,TGTGCCAGCACCTTTACCCCATTGAGGAGCTCCTACAATGAACAGTTCTTC
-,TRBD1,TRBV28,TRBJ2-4,CASSPTGTAKNVQYF,TGTGCCAGCAGTCCGACTGGGACAGCCAAAAACGTTCAGTACTTC
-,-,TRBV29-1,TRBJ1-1,CSVKSRDTEAFF,TGCAGCGTTAAATCGAGGGACACTGAAGCTTTCTTT
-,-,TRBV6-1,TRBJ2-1,CASSETNGSHNEQFF,TGCGCCAGTAGTGAAACTAACGGGAGCCACAATGAGCAGTTCTTC